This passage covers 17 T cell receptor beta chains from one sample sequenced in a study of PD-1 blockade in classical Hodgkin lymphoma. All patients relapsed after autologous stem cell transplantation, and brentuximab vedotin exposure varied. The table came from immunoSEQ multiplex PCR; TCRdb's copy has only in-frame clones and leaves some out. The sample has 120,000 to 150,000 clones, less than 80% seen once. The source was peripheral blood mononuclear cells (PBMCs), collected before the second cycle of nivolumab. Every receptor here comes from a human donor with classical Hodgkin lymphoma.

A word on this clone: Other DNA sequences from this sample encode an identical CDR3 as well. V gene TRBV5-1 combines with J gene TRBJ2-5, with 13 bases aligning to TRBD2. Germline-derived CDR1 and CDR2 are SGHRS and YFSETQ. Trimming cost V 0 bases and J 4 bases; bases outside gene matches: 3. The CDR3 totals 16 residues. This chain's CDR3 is CASSLVLAGGRETQYF. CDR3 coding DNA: TGCGCCAGCAGCTTGGTACTAGCGGGGGGGCGAGAGACCCAGTACTTC.

The CDR3 loop is CASSLGARSTDTQYF. The CDR3 nucleotides read TGTGCCAGCAGTTTGGGGGCCAGAAGCACAGATACGCAGTATTTT. The J gene is TRBJ2-3, the V gene TRBV28; D is perhaps TRBD1 (6 bases). CDR3 length: 15 residues. Per germline, CDR1 MDHEN and CDR2 SYDVKM. Trimming took off 3 bases at V and 0 bases at J, with 10 bases between the two ends.

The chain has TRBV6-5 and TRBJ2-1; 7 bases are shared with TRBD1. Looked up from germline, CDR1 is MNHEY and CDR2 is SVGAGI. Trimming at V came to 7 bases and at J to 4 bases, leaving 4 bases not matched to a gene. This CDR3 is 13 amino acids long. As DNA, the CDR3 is TGTGCCAGCAAACAGGGGCATTACAATGAGCAGTTCTTC. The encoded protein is CASKQGHYNEQFF.

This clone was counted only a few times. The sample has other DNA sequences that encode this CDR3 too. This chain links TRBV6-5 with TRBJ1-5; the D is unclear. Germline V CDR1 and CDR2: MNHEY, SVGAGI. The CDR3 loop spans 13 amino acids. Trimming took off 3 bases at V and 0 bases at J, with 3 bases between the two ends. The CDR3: CASSYNSNQPQHF. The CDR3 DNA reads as TGTGCCAGCAGTTATAATAGCAATCAGCCCCAGCATTTT.

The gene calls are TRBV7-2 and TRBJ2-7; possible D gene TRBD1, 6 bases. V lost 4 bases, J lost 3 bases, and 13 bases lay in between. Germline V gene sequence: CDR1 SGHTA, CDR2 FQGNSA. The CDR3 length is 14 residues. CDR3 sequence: CASSWAGADYEQYF. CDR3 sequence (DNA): TGTGCCAGCAGCTGGGCAGGGGCGGACTACGAGCAGTACTTC.

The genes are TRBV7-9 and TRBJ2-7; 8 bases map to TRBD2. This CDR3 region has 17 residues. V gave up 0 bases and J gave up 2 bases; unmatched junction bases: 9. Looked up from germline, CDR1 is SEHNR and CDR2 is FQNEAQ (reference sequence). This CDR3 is CASSLALPGGPPYEQYF. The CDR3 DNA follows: TGTGCCAGCAGCTTAGCCTTACCGGGAGGGCCCCCCTACGAGCAGTACTTC.

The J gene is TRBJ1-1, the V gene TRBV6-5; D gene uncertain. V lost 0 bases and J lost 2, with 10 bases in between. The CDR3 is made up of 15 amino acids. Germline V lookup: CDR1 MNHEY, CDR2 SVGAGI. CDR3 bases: TGTGCCAGCAGTTACTCGTGGAGCCCTAACACTGAAGCTTTCTTT. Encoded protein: CASSYSWSPNTEAFF.

Here the CDR3 DNA reads TGTGCCAGCGGACTAGCGGAAAACTACGAGCAGTACTTC. Its translation: CASGLAENYEQYF. V usage is TRBV28 and J usage is TRBJ2-7; 10 positions agree with TRBD2. Germline values: CDR1 MDHEN, CDR2 SYDVKM. The CDR3 is made up of 13 amino acids. V shed 8 bases and J 3 bases; nucleotides not matched to a gene: 4.

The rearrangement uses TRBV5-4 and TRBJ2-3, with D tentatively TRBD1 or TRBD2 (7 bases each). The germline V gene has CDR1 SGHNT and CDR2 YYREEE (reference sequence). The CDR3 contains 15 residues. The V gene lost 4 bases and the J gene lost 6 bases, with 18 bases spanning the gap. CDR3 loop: CASSTQGGPRDTQYF. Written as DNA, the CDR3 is TGTGCCAGCAGCACTCAGGGGGGGCCCCGGGATACGCAGTATTTT.

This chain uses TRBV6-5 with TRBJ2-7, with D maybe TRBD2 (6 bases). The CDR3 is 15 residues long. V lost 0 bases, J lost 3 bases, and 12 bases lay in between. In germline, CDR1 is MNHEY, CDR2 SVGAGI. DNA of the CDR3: TGTGCCAGCAGTTACTCGGGGGGTTCCCTCTACGAGCAGTACTTC. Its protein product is CASSYSGGSLYEQYF.

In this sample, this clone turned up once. For the CDR3, the DNA is TGTGCCAGCAGAACACAGGGAACTAATGAAAAACTGTTTTTT. It translates to CASRTQGTNEKLFF. The chain employs TRBV6-1 and TRBJ1-4, with D possibly matching TRBD1 (6 bases). Germline values: CDR1 MNHNS, CDR2 SASEGT. The V end was cut by 6 bases, the J end by 1 base, with 9 bases between. The CDR3 runs 14 residues.

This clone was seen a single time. The CDR3 sequence is CASSFGSEWVWEQYF. Written as DNA, the CDR3 is TGCGCCAGCAGCTTCGGGTCTGAGTGGGTATGGGAGCAGTACTTC. The chain carries TRBV5-1 and TRBJ2-7; D unclear. The germline V gene has CDR1 SGHRS and CDR2 YFSETQ. V lost 2 bases, J lost 7 bases, and 19 bases lay in between. The CDR3 has 15 amino acids. Full variable domain (missing parts from reference TRBV5-1 and TRBJ2-7): KAGVTQTPRYLIKTRGQQVTLSCSPISGHRSVSWYQQTPGQGLQFLFEYFSETQRNKGNFPGRFSGRQFSNSRSEMNVSTLELGDSALYLCASSFGSEWVWEQYFGPGTRLTVT.

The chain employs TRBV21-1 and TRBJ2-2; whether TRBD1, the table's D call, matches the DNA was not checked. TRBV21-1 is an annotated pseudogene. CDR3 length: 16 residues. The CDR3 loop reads CASSKERGRNTGELFF. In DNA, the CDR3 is TGTGCCAGCAGCAAAGAAAGGGGCCGGAACACCGGGGAGCTGTTTTTT.

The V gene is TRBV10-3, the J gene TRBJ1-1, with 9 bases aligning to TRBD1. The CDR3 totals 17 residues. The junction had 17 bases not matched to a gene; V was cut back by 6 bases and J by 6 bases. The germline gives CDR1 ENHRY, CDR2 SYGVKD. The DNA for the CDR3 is TGTGCCATCAGGCGTCAGGGACAGGGACGGAGGGTTCCTGAAGCTTTCTTT. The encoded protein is CAIRRQGQGRRVPEAFF.

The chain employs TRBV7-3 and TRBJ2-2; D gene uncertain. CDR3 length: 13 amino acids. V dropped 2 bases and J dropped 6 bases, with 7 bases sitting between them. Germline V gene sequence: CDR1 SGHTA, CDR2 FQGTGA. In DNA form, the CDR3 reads TGTGCCAGCAGCTTATCGGTACCCGGGGAGCTGTTTTTT. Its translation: CASSLSVPGELFF.

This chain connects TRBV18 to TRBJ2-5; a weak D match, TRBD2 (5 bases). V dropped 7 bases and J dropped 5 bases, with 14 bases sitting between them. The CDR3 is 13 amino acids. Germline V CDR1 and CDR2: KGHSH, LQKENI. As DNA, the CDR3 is TGTGCCAGCTTAGCGACCTTATGGGAGACCCAGTACTTC. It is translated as CASLATLWETQYF.

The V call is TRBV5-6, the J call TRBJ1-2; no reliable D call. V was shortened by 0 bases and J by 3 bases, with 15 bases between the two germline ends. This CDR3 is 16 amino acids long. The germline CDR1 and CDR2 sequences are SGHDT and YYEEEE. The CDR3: CASSLVLDPDYYGYTF. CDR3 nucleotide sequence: TGTGCCAGCAGCTTGGTTCTAGACCCGGACTACTATGGCTACACCTTC.